The 3 T cell receptor beta chains below come from one sample, sequenced in a study of control samples from healthy donors and cancer patients. Produced via immunoSEQ multiplex PCR; TCRdb's table is partial and in-frame only. The data hold 35,000 to 45,000 clones, with approximately 87% observed a single time. The sample comprised blood. These receptors came from a man aged 60 to 75 in good health.

The rearrangement uses TRBV2 and TRBJ2-5; D gene uncertain. V lost 0 bases, J lost 5 bases, and 13 bases lay in between. Germline assignment: CDR1 SNHLY and CDR2 FYNNEI. CDR3 length: 15 residues. This chain's CDR3 is CASSEALAMGETQYF. The CDR3 nucleotides read TGTGCCAGCAGTGAAGCGTTAGCAATGGGGGAGACCCAGTACTTC.

This clone was seen a single time. The chain links TRBV5-1 to TRBJ2-4; 10 nucleotides align to TRBD2. Germline V lookup: CDR1 SGHRS, CDR2 YFSETQ. The CDR3 length is 17 residues. The V and J ends lost 4 bases and 7 bases, in that order; junction bases with no gene match: 14. CDR3 nucleotides: TGCGCCAGCAGCCAGACCAGCGGGAGGGCCAGCGGTAACATTCAGTACTTC. Translated: CASSQTSGRASGNIQYF.

This clone was found a few times. The chain carries TRBV7-9 and TRBJ1-1, with D unclear. The CDR3 length is 15 residues. V was shortened by 7 bases and J by 0 bases, with 15 bases between the two germline ends. Looked up from germline, CDR1 is SEHNR and CDR2 is FQNEAQ (reference sequence). The CDR3 DNA reads as TGTGCCAGCACCCCGGGGAGAGGATTGAACACTGAAGCTTTCTTT. Its translation is CASTPGRGLNTEAFF.